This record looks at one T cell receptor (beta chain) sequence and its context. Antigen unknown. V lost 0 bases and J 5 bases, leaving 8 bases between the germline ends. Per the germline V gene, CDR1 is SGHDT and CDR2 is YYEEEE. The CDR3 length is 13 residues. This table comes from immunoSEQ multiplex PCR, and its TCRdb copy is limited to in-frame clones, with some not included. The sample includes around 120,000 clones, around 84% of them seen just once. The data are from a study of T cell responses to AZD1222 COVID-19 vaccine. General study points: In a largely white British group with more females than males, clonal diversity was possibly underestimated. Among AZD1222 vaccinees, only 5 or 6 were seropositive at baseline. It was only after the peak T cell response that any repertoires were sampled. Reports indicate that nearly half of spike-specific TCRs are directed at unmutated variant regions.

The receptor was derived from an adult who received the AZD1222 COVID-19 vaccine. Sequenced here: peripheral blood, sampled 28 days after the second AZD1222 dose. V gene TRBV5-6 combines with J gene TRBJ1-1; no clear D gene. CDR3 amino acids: CASSLGEWTEAFF. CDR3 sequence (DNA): TGTGCCAGCAGCTTGGGGGAGTGGACTGAAGCTTTCTTT. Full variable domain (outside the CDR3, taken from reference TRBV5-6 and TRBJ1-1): DAGVTQSPTHLIKTRGQQVTLRCSPKSGHDTVSWYQQALGQGPQFIFQYYEEEERQRGNFPDRFSGHQFPNYSSELNVNALLLGDSALYLCASSLGEWTEAFFGQGTRLTVV.